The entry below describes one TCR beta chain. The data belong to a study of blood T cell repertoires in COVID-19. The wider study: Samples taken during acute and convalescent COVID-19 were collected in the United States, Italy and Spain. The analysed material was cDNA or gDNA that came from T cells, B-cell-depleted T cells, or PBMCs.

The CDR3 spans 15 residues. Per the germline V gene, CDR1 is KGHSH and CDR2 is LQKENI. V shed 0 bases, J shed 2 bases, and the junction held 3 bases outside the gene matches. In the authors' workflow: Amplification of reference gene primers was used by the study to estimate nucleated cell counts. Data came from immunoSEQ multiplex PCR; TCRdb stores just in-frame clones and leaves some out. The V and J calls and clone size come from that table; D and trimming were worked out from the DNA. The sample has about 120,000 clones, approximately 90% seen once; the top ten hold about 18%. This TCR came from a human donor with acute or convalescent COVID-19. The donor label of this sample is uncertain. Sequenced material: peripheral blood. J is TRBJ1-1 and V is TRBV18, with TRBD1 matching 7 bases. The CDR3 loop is CASSPPGTANTEAFF. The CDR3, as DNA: TGTGCCAGCTCACCACCCGGGACAGCCAACACTGAAGCTTTCTTT.